What follows is one TCR beta chain and its context. It was healthy bone marrow donors who served as donors. The data were taken from a study of cytomegalovirus exposure and HLA in healthy donors. The study ran its PCR with 60 Vbeta and 13 Jbeta primers. Method: immunoSEQ multiplex PCR; TCRdb's copy keeps in-frame clones and lacks some. The sample contains about 96,000 clones, roughly three fifths of which appear only once. Germline-derived CDR1 and CDR2 are SNHLY and FYNNEI. J gave up 13 bases and V 5 bases, and 13 bases lay outside the gene matches. This CDR3 has 14 residues. The TCR sequence derives from a man between 60 and 75 years old in good health and CMV-seronegative. This rearrangement joins TRBV2 to TRBJ1-3; 8 nucleotides match TRBD1. Material for sequencing was PBMCs. CDR3 in DNA: TGTGCCAGCAGTCCCGCCGCGATCAGGGGGCTGATATATTTT. Amino acid sequence: CASSPAAIRGLIYF.